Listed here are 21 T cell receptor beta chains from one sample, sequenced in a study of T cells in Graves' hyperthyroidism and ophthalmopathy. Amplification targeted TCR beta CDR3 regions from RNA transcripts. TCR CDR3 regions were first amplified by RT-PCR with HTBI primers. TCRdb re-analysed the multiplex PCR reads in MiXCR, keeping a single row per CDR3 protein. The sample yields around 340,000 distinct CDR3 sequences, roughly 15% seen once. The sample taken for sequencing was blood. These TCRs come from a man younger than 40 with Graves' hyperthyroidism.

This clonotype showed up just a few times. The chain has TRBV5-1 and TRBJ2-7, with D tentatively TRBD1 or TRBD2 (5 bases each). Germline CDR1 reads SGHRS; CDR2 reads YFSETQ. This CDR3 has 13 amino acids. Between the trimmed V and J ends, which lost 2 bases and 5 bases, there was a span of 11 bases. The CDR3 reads CASSFSGTHEQYF. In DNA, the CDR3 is TGCGCCAGCAGCTTTTCCGGGACCCACGAGCAGTACTTC.

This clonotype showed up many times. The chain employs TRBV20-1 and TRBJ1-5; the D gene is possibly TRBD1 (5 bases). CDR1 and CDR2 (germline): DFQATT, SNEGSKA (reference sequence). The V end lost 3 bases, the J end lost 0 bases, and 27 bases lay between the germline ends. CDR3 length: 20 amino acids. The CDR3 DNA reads TGCAGTGCTAGTGGGCTTCTCTTTGACAGCCCGAGATCTAGCAATCAGCCCCAGCATTTT. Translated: CSASGLLFDSPRSSNQPQHF.

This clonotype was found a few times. The CDR3 region is CASSGTSGSSYNEQFF. The CDR3 coding sequence is TGTGCCAGCAGTGGGACTAGCGGGAGCTCCTACAATGAGCAGTTCTTC. The V and J genes are TRBV12-3 or TRBV12-4 and TRBJ2-1, with 14 bases aligning to TRBD2. Germline trimming cut 5 bases from V and 0 bases from J; bases unmatched to any gene: 0. CDR3 size: 16 residues.

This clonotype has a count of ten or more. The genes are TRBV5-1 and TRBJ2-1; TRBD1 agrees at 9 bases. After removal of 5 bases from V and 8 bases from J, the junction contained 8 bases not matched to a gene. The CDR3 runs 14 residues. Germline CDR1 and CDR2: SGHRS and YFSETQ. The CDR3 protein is CASSFGTGIYEQFF. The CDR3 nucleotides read TGCGCCAGCAGTTTTGGGACAGGGATCTATGAGCAGTTCTTC.

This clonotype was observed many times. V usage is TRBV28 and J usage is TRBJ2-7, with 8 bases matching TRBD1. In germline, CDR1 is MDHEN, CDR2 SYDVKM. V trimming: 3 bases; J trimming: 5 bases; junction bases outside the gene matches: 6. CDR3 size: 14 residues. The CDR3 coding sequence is TGTGCCAGCAGTTTCGGACAGGGTCTGAACGAGCAGTACTTC. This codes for CASSFGQGLNEQYF.

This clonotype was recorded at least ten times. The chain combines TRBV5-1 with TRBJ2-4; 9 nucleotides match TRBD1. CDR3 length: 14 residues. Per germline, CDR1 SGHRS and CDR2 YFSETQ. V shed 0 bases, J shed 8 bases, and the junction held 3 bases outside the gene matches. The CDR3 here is CASSLGTGEDIQYF. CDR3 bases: TGCGCCAGCAGCTTGGGGACAGGGGAAGACATTCAGTACTTC.

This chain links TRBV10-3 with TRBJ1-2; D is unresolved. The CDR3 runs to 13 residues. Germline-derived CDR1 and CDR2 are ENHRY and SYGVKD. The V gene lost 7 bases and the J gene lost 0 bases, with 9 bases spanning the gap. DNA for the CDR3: TGTGCCATCATGAGCTATCCTAACTATGGCTACACCTTC. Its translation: CAIMSYPNYGYTF.

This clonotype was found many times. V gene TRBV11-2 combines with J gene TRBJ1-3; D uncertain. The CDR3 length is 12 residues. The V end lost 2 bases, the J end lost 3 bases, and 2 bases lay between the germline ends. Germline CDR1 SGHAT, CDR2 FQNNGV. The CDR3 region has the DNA TGTGCCAGCAGCTTATTTGGAAACACCATATATTTT. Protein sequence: CASSLFGNTIYF.

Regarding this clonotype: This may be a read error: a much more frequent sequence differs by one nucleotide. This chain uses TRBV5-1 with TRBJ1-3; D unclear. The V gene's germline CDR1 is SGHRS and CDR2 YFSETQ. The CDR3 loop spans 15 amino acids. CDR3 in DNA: TGCGCCAGCGGCTTGAACCCGAACTCTGGAAACACCATATATTTT. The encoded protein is CASGLNPNSGNTIYF.

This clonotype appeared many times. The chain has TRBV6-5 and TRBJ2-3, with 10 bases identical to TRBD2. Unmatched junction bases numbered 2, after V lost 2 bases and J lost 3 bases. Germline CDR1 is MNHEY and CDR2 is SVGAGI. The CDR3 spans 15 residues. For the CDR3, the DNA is TGTGCCAGCAGTTACGGGACTAGCGATACAGATACGCAGTATTTT. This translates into CASSYGTSDTDTQYF.

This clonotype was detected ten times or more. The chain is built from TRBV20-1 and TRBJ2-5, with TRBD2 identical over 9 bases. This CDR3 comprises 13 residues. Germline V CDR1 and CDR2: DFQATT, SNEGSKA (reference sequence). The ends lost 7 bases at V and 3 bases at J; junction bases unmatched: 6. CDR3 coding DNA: TGCAGTGTAGGCGGGGGGGTAAAAGAGACCCAGTACTTC. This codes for CSVGGGVKETQYF.

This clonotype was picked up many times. This CDR3 reads CAWSNSPNQPQHF. In DNA, the CDR3 is TGTGCCTGGAGTAACAGCCCTAATCAGCCCCAGCATTTT. The chain couples TRBV30 to TRBJ1-5, with no clear D. Germline-derived CDR1 and CDR2 are GTSNPN and SVGIG (reference sequence). V lost 2 bases to trimming and J lost 4 bases, with 9 bases between them. The length of the CDR3 is 13 residues. Variable domain in full (rest from reference TRBV30 and TRBJ1-5): SQTIHQWPATLVQPVGSPLSLECTVEGTSNPNLYWYRQAAGRGLQLLFYSVGIGQISSEVPQNLSASRPQDRQFILSSKKLLLSDSGFYLCAWSNSPNQPQHFGDGTRLSIL.

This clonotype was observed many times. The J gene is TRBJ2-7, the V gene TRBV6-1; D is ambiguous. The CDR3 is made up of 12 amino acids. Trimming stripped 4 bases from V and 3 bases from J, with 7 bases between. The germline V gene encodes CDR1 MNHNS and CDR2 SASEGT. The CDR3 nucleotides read TGTGCCAGCAGTGCAACAATCTACGAGCAGTACTTC. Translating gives CASSATIYEQYF.

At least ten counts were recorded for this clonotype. The CDR3 spells CASTEWNTEAFF. The CDR3, as DNA: TGTGCCAGCACTGAATGGAACACTGAAGCTTTCTTT. The V and J genes are TRBV11-3 and TRBJ1-1; D unclear. Trimming shortened V by 7 bases and J by 1 base, and 7 bases separated the two germline ends. Germline V lookup: CDR1 SGHNT, CDR2 YENEEA. This CDR3 has 12 amino acids. The complete variable domain, with remaining parts taken from reference TRBV11-3 and TRBJ1-1, reads EAGVVQSPRYKIIEKKQPVAFWCNPISGHNTLYWYLQNLGQGPELLIRYENEEAVDDSQLPKDRFSAERLKGVDSTLKIQPAELGDSAVYLCASTEWNTEAFFGQGTRLTVV.

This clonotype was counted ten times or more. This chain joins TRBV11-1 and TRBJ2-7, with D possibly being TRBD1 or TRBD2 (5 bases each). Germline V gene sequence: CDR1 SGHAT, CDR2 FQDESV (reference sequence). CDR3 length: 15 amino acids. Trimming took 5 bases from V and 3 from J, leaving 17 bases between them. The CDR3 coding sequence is TGTGCCAGCAGCCATAAGGCCGGGACCCGCTACGAGCAGTACTTC. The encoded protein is CASSHKAGTRYEQYF.

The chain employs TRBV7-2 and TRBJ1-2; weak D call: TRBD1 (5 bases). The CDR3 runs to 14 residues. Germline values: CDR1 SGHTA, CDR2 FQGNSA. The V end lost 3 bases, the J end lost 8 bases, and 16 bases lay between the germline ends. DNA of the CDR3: TGTGCCAGCAGCTTTCGGAGGTTGCGGGGCGGCTACACCTTC. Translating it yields CASSFRRLRGGYTF.

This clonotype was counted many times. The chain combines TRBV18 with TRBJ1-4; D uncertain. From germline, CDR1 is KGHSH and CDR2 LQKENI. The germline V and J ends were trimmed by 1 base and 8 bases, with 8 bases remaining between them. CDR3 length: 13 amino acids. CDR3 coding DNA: TGTGCCAGCTCACCACGGTGGAGAGAAAAACTGTTTTTT. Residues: CASSPRWREKLFF.

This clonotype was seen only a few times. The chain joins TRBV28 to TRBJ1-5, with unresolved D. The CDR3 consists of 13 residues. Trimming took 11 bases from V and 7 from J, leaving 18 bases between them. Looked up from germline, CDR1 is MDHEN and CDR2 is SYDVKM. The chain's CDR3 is CASGAGYEQPQHF. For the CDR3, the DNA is TGTGCCTCCGGAGCGGGGTACGAGCAGCCCCAGCATTTT.

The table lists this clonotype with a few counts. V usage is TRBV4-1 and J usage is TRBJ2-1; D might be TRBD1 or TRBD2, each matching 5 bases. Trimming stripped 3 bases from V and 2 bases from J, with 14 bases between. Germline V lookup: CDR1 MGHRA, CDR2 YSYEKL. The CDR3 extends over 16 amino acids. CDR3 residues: CASSQHPGTPYNEQFF. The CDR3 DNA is TGCGCCAGCAGCCAGCACCCCGGGACCCCCTACAATGAGCAGTTCTTC.

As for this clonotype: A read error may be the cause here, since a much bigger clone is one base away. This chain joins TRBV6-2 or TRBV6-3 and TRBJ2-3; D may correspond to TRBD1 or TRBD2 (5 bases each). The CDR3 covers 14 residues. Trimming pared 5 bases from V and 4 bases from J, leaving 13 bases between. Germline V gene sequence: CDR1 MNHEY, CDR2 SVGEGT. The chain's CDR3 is CASSPGTDADTQYF. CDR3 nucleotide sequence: TGTGCCAGCAGTCCGGGGACGGATGCAGATACGCAGTATTTT.

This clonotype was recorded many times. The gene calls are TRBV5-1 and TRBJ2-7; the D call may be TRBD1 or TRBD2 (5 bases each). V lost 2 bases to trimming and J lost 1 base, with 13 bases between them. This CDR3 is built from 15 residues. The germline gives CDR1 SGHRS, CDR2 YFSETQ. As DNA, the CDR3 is TGCGCCAGCAGCTTCTGGGACGGACCTTCCTACGAGCAGTACTTC. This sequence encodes CASSFWDGPSYEQYF.